This T cell receptor (beta chain) is from a study of T cell responses to AZD1222 COVID-19 vaccine. Findings and caveats of the study: Most donors were white British and more were female, and clonal diversity was possibly underestimated.

Profiling relied on immunoSEQ multiplex PCR, and the TCRdb table lists in-frame clones only, not all of them. The sample includes tens of thousands of clones, 81% seen only once; the top ten take 20% to 30%. Trimming at V came to 3 bases and at J to 0 bases, leaving 4 bases not matched to a gene. Germline V gives CDR1 MDHEN, CDR2 SYDVKM. The CDR3 sequence is 16 residues long. On this clone: Its cognate antigen is unknown.

Material: peripheral blood, obtained 28 days after the second AZD1222 dose. V and J are TRBV28 and TRBJ1-5; 8 bases line up with TRBD1. The source is an adult who received the AZD1222 COVID-19 vaccine. The CDR3 here is CASSLGRGHSNQPQHF. As DNA, the CDR3 is TGTGCCAGCAGTTTGGGCAGGGGGCATAGCAATCAGCCCCAGCATTTT.